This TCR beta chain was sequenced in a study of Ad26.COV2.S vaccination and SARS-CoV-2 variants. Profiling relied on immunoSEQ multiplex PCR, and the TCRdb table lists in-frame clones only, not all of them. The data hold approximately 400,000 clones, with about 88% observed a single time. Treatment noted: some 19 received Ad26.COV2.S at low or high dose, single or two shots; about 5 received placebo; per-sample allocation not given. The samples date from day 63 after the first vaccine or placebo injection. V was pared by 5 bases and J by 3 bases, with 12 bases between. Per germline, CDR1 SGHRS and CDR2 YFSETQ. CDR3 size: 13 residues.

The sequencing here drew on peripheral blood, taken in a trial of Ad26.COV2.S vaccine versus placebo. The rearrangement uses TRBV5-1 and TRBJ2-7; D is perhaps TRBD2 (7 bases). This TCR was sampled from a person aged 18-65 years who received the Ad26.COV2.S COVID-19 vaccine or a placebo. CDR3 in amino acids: CASRGGTNYEQYF. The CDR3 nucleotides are TGCGCCAGCAGGGGGGGGACAAACTACGAGCAGTACTTC.